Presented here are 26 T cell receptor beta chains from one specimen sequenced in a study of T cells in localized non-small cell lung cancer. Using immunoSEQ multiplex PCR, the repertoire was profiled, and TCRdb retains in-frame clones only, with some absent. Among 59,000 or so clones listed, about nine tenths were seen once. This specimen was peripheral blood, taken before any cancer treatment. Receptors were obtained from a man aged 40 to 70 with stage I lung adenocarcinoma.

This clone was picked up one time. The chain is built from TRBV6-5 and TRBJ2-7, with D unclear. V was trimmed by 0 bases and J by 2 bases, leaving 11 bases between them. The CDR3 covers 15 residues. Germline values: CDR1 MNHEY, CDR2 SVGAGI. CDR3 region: CASSYSAGTTYEQYF. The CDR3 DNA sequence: TGTGCCAGCAGTTACTCGGCAGGAACGACCTACGAGCAGTACTTC.

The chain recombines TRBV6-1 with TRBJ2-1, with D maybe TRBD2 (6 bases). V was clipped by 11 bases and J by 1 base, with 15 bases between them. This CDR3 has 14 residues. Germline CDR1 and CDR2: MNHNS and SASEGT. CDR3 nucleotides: TGTGCCGCGGGTCGGGCGGGATCCTACAATGAGCAGTTCTTC. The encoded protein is CAAGRAGSYNEQFF.

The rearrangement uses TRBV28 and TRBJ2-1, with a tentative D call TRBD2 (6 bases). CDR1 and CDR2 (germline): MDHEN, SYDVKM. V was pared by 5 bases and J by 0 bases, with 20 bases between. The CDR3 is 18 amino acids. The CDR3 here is CASSPFSGGISSYNEQFF. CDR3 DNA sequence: TGTGCCAGCAGTCCATTCAGTGGGGGGATTAGCTCCTACAATGAGCAGTTCTTC.

CDR3 region: CSVFTNTEAFF. The CDR3 DNA follows: TGCAGCGTCTTCACGAACACTGAAGCTTTCTTT. The chain employs TRBV29-1 and TRBJ1-1; D uncertain. V was pared by 6 bases and J by 1 base, with 6 bases between. From germline, CDR1 is SQVTM and CDR2 ANQGSEA. The CDR3 extends over 11 amino acids.

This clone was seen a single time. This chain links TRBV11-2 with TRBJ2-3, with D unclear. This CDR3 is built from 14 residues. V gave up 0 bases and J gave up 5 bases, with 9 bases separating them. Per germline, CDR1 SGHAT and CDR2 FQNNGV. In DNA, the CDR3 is TGTGCCAGCAGCTTAGAGGGGTCTAGAGATACGCAGTATTTT. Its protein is CASSLEGSRDTQYF.

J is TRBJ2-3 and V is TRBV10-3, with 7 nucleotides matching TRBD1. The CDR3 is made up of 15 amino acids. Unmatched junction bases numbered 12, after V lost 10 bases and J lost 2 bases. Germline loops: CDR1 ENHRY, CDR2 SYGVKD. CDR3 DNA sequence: TGTGCCAGCCGAGGCGACAGGGTAGACACAGATACGCAGTATTTT. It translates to CASRGDRVDTDTQYF.

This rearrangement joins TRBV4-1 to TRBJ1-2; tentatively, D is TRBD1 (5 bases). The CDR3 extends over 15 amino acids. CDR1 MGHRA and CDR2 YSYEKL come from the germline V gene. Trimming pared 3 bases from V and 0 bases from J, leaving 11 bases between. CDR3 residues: CASSQAAGSNYGYTF. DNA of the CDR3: TGCGCCAGCAGCCAGGCTGCAGGGTCTAACTATGGCTACACCTTC.

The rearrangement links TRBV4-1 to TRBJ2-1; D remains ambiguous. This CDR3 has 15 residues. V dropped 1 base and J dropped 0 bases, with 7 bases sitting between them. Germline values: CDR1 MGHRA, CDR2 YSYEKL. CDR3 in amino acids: CASSQAGGSYNEQFF. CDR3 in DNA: TGCGCCAGCAGCCAAGCGGGCGGCTCCTACAATGAGCAGTTCTTC.

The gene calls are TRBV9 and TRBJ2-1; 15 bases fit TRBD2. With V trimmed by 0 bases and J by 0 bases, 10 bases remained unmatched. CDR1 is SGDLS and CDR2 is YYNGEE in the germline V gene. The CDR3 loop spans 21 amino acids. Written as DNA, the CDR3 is TGTGCCAGCAGCGTAGGAGGGACTAGCGGGAGGTCCACTAGCTCCTACAATGAGCAGTTCTTC. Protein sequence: CASSVGGTSGRSTSSYNEQFF.

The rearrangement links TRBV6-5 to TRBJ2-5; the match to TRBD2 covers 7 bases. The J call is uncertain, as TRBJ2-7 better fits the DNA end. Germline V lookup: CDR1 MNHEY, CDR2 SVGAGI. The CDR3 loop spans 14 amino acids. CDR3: CASSYAGAQDEQYF. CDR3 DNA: TGTGCCAGCAGTTACGCGGGAGCCCAGGACGAGCAGTACTTC.

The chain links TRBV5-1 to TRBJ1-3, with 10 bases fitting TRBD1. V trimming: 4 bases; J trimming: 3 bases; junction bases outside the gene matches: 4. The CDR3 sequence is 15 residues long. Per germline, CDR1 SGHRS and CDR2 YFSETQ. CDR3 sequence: CASSAGTGDGNTIYF. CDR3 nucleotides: TGCGCCAGCAGCGCCGGGACAGGGGATGGAAACACCATATATTTT.

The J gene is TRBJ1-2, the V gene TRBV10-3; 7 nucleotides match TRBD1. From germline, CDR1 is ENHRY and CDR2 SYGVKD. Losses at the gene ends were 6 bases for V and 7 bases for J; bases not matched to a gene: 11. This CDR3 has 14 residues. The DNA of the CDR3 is TGTGCCATCAGGGGGGAAGGGGGCGTATCTGGCTACACCTTC. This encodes CAIRGEGGVSGYTF.

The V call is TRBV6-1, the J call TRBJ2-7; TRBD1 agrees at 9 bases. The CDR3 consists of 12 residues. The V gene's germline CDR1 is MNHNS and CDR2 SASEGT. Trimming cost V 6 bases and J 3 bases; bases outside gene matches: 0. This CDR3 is CASRTGGYEQYF. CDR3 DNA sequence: TGTGCCAGCAGGACAGGGGGCTACGAGCAGTACTTC.

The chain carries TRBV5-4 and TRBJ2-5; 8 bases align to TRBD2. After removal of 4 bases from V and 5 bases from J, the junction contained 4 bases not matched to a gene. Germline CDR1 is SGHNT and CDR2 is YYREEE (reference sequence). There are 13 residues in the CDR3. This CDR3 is CASSKGLEETQYF. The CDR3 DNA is TGTGCCAGCAGCAAGGGACTAGAGGAGACCCAGTACTTC.

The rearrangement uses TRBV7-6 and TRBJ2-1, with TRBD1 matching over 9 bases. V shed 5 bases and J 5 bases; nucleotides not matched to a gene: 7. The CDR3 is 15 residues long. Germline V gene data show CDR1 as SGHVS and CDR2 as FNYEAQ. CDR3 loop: CASSAGTGRNNEQFF. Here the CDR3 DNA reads TGTGCCAGCAGCGCCGGGACAGGGAGAAACAATGAGCAGTTCTTC.

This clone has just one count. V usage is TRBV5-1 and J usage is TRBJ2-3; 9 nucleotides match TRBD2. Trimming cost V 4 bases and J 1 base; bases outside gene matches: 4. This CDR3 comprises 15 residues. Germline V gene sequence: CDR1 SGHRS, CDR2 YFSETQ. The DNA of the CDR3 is TGCGCCAGCAGCGTCAGGACTAGCGGCACAGATACGCAGTATTTT. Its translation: CASSVRTSGTDTQYF.

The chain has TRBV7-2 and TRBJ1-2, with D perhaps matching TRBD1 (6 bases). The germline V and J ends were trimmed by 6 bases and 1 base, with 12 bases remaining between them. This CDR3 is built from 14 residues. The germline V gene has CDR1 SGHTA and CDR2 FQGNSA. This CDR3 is CASSTGGGNYGYTF. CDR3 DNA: TGTGCCAGCAGTACGGGGGGCGGTAACTATGGCTACACCTTC.

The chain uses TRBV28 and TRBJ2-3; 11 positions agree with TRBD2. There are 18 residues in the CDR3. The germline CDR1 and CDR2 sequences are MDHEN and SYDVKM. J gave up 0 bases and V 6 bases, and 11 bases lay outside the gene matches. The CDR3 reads CASRSRTSGRPSTDTQYF. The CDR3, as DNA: TGTGCCAGCAGGTCCCGGACTAGCGGGCGACCTAGCACAGATACGCAGTATTTT. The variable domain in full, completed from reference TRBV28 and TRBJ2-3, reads DVKVTQSSRYLVKRTGEKVFLECVQDMDHENMFWYRQDPGLGLRLIYFSYDVKMKEKGDIPEGYSVSREKKERFSLILESASTNQTSMYLCASRSRTSGRPSTDTQYFGPGTRLTVL.

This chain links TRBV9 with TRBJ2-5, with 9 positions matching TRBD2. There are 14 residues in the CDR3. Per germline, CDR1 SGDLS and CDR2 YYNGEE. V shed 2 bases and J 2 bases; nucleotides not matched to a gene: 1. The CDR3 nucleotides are TGTGCCAGCAGCGTGACTAGCGGACAAGAGACCCAGTACTTC. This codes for CASSVTSGQETQYF.

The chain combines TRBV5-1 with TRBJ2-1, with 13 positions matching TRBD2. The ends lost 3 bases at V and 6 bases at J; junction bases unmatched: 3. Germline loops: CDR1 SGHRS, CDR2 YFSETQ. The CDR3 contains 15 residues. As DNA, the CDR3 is TGCGCCAGCAGCTCAGGGACTAGCGGGATCAATGAGCAGTTCTTC. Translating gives CASSSGTSGINEQFF.

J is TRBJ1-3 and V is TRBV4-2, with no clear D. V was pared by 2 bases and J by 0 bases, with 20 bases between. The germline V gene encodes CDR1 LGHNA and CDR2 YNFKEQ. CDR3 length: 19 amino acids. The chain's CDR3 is CASSQSVAEHYTSGNTIYF. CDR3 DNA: TGTGCCAGCAGCCAATCGGTTGCGGAGCATTATACCTCTGGAAACACCATATATTTT.

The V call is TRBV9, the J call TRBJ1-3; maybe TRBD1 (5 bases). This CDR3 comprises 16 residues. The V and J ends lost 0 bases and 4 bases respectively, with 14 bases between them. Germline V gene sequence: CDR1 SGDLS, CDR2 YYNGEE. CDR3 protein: CASSVAAGNTGNTIYF. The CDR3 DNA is TGTGCCAGCAGCGTAGCTGCAGGGAATACAGGAAACACCATATATTTT.

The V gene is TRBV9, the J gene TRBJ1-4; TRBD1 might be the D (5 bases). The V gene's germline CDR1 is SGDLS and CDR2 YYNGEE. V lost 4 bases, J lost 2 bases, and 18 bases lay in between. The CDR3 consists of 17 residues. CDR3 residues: CASSSVGVGTTNEKLFF. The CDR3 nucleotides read TGTGCCAGCAGCTCGGTTGGGGTTGGGACGACTAATGAAAAACTGTTTTTT. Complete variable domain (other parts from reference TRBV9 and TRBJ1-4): DSGVTQTPKHLITATGQRVTLRCSPRSGDLSVYWYQQSLDQGLQFLIQYYNGEERAKGNILERFSAQQFPDLHSELNLSSLELGDSALYFCASSSVGVGTTNEKLFFGSGTQLSVL.

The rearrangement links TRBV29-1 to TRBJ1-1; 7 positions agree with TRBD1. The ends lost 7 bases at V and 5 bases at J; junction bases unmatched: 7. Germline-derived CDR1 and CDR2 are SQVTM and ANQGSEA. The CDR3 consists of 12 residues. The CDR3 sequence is CSARTGETEAFF. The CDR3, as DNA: TGCAGCGCTAGGACAGGAGAGACTGAAGCTTTCTTT. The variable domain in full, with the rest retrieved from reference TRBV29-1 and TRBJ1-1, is SAVISQKPSRDICQRGTSLTIQCQVDSQVTMMFWYRQQPGQSLTLIATANQGSEATYESGFVIDKFPISRPNLTFSTLTVSNMSPEDSSIYLCSARTGETEAFFGQGTRLTVV.

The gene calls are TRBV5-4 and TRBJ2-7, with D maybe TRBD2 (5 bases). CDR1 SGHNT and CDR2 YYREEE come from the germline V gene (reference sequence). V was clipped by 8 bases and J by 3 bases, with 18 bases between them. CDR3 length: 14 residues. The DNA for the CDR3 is TGTGCCAGTTTTGGTGCGGAGACTAACTACGAGCAGTACTTC. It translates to CASFGAETNYEQYF.

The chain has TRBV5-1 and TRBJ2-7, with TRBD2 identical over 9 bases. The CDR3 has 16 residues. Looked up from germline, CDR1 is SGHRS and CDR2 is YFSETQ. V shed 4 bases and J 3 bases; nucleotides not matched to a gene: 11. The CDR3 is CASSPGGGASYYEQYF. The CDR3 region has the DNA TGCGCCAGCAGCCCTGGCGGGGGGGCCTCCTACTACGAGCAGTACTTC.